The T cell receptor (beta chain) under discussion was sequenced for a study of T cells expressing NK-cell markers. Following a re-call of the 5' RACE reads, TCRdb has one entry per CDR3 protein and lacks DNA. The ten top clones account for less than 7.5%, within a sample of 350,000 to 500,000 distinct CDR3 sequences. Per germline, CDR1 SGHTA and CDR2 FQGNSA. The CDR3 runs to 14 residues. Study-level findings and limits: In several donors, dominant clonotypes made up about 28.3-60.1% of CD3+CD56-NKG2C+ cells.

A remark on this clonotype: Its specificity is not known.

The TCR originated in a woman aged 18 to 75 in good health. Sample: blood T cells: a sorted CD56 or NKG2C T cell subset, CD4+ or CD8+ T cells, or bulk PBMC T cells (not recorded which). The rearrangement joins TRBV7-2 to TRBJ2-3. CDR3 residues: CASSLAPGSNTQYF.